This T cell receptor beta chain was recovered during a study of shared clonotypes between healthy human individuals. Per the original data handling: Quality scores were absent from the junction-only immunoSEQ sequences, so filtering differed. TCRdb keeps only in-frame clones here, not all; method: immunoSEQ multiplex PCR. D and trimming were read from the DNA, whereas the V and J calls and clone size are those reported in that table. This table has some 550,000 clones, 97% appearing once. This CDR3 has 15 amino acids. After removal of 3 bases from V and 11 bases from J, the junction contained 13 bases not matched to a gene. The germline CDR1 and CDR2 sequences are LNHDA and SQIVND (reference sequence).

This TCR was sampled from a woman in her twenties or thirties in good health. The source material was naive CD4+ T cells sorted from blood. The subset is: CD45RA+ positively selected. The chain employs TRBV19 and TRBJ2-5; 9 bases agree with TRBD1. Here the CDR3 DNA reads TGTGCCAGTAGTATCCGCCGGGACAGGGTGCGGGAGCAGTACTTC. As protein: CASSIRRDRVREQYF.